This TCR beta chain was identified during a study of CD8 T cells in ankylosing spondylitis. Findings of the study overall: Researchers reportedly found disease-linked clones significantly enriched in matched ankylosing spondylitis synovial fluid.

Germline V lookup: CDR1 DFQATT, CDR2 SNEGSKA (reference sequence). The CDR3 has 10 amino acids. The V end lost 4 bases, the J end lost 3 bases, and 1 base lay between the germline ends. Ten or more counts support this clonotype. Its antigen is unidentified. TCRdb passed the 5' RACE reads through MiXCR, listing each CDR3 protein once. This table holds 50,000 to 65,000 distinct CDR3 sequences, 6.5% to 9% found once. This chain uses TRBV20-1 with TRBJ2-1; D is undetermined. This clonotype originated in a female donor with ankylosing spondylitis or in good health (not recorded which). The sequencing sample was made of blood, either unsorted or a sorted T cell fraction (not recorded which). CDR3 sequence: CSANYNEQFF. CDR3 sequence (DNA): TGCAGTGCTAACTACAATGAGCAGTTCTTC.